One and the same sample provided the 2 T cell receptor beta chains below, sequenced in a study of neoadjuvant anti-PD-1 for oral cavity cancer. The time point: after neoadjuvant nivolumab, at surgical resection. Method: immunoSEQ multiplex PCR; TCRdb's copy keeps in-frame clones and lacks some. The sample lists tens of thousands of clones; approximately 40% were seen once. This material consisted of tumor tissue, taken after nivolumab (anti-PD-1) treatment. The origin of the receptors is a person between 40 and 79 years old with oral cavity squamous cell carcinoma.

The rearrangement links TRBV5-4 to TRBJ1-6; 10 bases align to TRBD1. The CDR3 length is 16 residues. Germline lookup yields CDR1 SGHNT and CDR2 YYREEE (reference sequence). The trim removed 7 bases at V and 7 bases at J, leaving 11 bases unmatched. CDR3 in amino acids: CASGPGTGAGNSPLHF. The CDR3 DNA follows: TGTGCCAGCGGGCCGGGGACAGGGGCTGGAAATTCACCCCTCCACTTT.

V usage is TRBV6-5 and J usage is TRBJ2-2, with D unresolved. CDR1 and CDR2 (germline): MNHEY, SVGAGI. The V end was cut by 8 bases, the J end by 5 bases, with 9 bases between. This CDR3 region has 12 residues. In nucleotides, the CDR3 is TGTGCCAGCCAGGTGCATACCGGGGAGCTGTTTTTT. It codes for CASQVHTGELFF.